The 11 T cell receptor beta chains listed next were all sequenced from one sample in a study of cytomegalovirus exposure and HLA in healthy donors (dated 2017 in TCRdb). Library creation used the immunoSEQ multiplex PCR assay. For the multiplex PCR, a mixture combining 60 forward primers for TCR Vbeta segments and 13 reverse primers for TCR Jbeta segments was used. TCRdb obtained this table from immuneACCESS and retained in-frame rearrangements with V and J assigned. These tables miss some clones; where compared with another copy, unresolved V genes account for less than half of the shortfall, and the remainder is unexplained. This sample's table has entries for roughly 76,000 clones. Roughly 2.4% of the sample rests with the top ten. What was sequenced was PBMCs. Every receptor here comes from a female donor in good health and CMV-seropositive.

The chain employs TRBV11-2 and TRBJ2-1, with 11 bases lining up with TRBD1. CDR3 length equals 14 residues. The V and J ends lost 8 bases and 6 bases, in that order; junction bases with no gene match: 6. Germline V gene lookup returns CDR1 SGHAT and CDR2 FQNNGV. This CDR3 reads CASVPGQGVNEQFF. The DNA for the CDR3 is TGTGCCAGCGTACCGGGACAGGGGGTCAATGAGCAGTTCTTC.

The gene calls are TRBV6-6 and TRBJ2-5; D call uncertain. This CDR3 is built from 14 residues. V shed 0 bases and J shed 5 bases, with 10 bases lying between them. The germline CDR1 and CDR2 sequences are MNHNY and SVGAGI (reference sequence). CDR3 sequence reads: CASSYSSHTETQYF. CDR3 nucleotide sequence: TGTGCCAGCAGTTACTCGTCACATACGGAGACCCAGTACTTC.

The rearrangement uses TRBV29-1 and TRBJ2-3; D possibly corresponds to TRBD1 (5 bases). Germline V gives CDR1 SQVTM, CDR2 ANQGSEA. The CDR3 consists of 14 residues. Trimming removed 1 base at V and 3 bases at J, with 11 bases between. CDR3 sequence (DNA): TGCAGCGTTGAAGCGCGACAGACTACAGATACGCAGTATTTT. It specifies CSVEARQTTDTQYF.

CDR3: CASSQDRTDTPYEQYF. The CDR3 DNA reads TGCGCCAGCAGCCAAGATCGTACGGACACCCCCTACGAGCAGTACTTC. The V call is TRBV4-3, the J call TRBJ2-7, with D possibly matching TRBD1 (5 bases). The CDR3 is 16 residues long. V was pared by 0 bases and J by 2 bases, with 14 bases between. Germline lookup yields CDR1 LGHNA and CDR2 YSLEER.

The rearrangement uses TRBV30 and TRBJ2-7; 7 nucleotides align to TRBD2. V shed 6 bases, J shed 6 bases, and the junction held 11 bases outside the gene matches. The CDR3 is made up of 13 amino acids. CDR1 is GTSNPN and CDR2 is SVGIG in the germline V gene (reference sequence). The chain's CDR3 is CACQVRGLGEQYF. DNA for the CDR3: TGTGCCTGTCAAGTGCGGGGGTTAGGCGAGCAGTACTTC.

This CDR3 reads CASSPPSGTGGVYEQYF. The CDR3 region has the DNA TGTGCCAGCAGCCCCCCATCCGGGACAGGGGGCGTCTACGAGCAGTACTTC. The chain uses TRBV13 and TRBJ2-7, with 12 positions matching TRBD1. The CDR3 runs 17 residues. Losses at the gene ends were 5 bases for V and 3 bases for J; bases not matched to a gene: 11. Germline loops: CDR1 PRHDT, CDR2 FYEKMQ (reference sequence).

V is TRBV9 and J is TRBJ2-3, with 7 bases lining up with TRBD2. V dropped 3 bases and J dropped 2; count of bases not matched to a gene: 6. Germline-derived CDR1 and CDR2 are SGDLS and YYNGEE. This CDR3 contains 15 residues. CDR3: CASSATGTITDTQYF. CDR3 DNA: TGTGCCAGCAGCGCAACCGGGACTATCACAGATACGCAGTATTTT.

The gene calls are TRBV7-8 and TRBJ2-7; 13 nucleotides align to TRBD2. Germline-derived CDR1 and CDR2 are SGHVS and FQNEAQ. The CDR3 is 15 residues long. V was clipped by 5 bases and J by 3 bases; unmatched bases: 4. The CDR3 is CASSVLAGGDYEQYF. The CDR3 DNA is TGTGCCAGCAGCGTACTAGCGGGAGGGGACTACGAGCAGTACTTC.

This chain uses TRBV5-4 with TRBJ1-2; D gene unclear. In germline, CDR1 is SGHNT, CDR2 YYREEE (reference sequence). Trimming stripped 0 bases from V and 4 bases from J, with 10 bases between. The length of the CDR3 is 14 residues. The CDR3 loop is CASSLDPGGYGYTF. The CDR3 DNA reads as TGTGCCAGCAGCTTGGATCCGGGAGGCTATGGCTACACCTTC.

The V gene is TRBV7-2, the J gene TRBJ1-2; D remains unclear. CDR1 and CDR2 from the germline V gene are SGHTA and FQGNSA. CDR3 length equals 12 residues. V lost 3 bases and J 5 bases, leaving 7 bases between the germline ends. The CDR3 reads CASSFPDYGYTF. The CDR3 DNA reads as TGTGCCAGCAGCTTCCCAGATTATGGCTACACCTTC.

J is TRBJ1-2 and V is TRBV30; D is perhaps TRBD1 (6 bases). The CDR3 totals 15 residues. V was cut by 1 base and J by 8 bases, with 20 bases left in between. Germline CDR1 reads GTSNPN; CDR2 reads SVGIG (reference sequence). CDR3 protein: CAWSGKTGSFRGYTF. As DNA, the CDR3 is TGTGCCTGGAGTGGGAAGACAGGATCCTTTCGAGGCTACACCTTC.